This is a list of T cell receptor beta chains from one sample in a study of blood T cell repertoires in COVID-19. TCRdb's copy holds only in-frame clones and misses some; the assay was immunoSEQ multiplex PCR. The sample includes tens of thousands of clones, about nine tenths of them seen just once. The sequenced sample was peripheral blood. The source is a human donor in a cohort sampled during active COVID-19. The CDR3 runs from the conserved cysteine through the conserved F or W. A D gene is named only where the DNA matches it firmly. Expanded clones get a size class; other rows say once, few or many, or leave the size out.

v_gene	abundance	d_gene	j_gene	CDR3aa	CDR3nt
TRBV15	.	TRBD2	TRBJ2-7	CATQLAGASSEQYF	TGTGCCACCCAACTAGCGGGAGCCTCGAGCGAGCAGTACTTC
TRBV18	.	TRBD2	TRBJ2-7	CASSRESGRSDEQYF	TGTGCCAGCTCACGTGAGAGCGGGAGAAGCGACGAGCAGTACTTC
TRBV25-1	once	.	TRBJ2-5	CANYGMTYQETQYF	TGTGCCAACTATGGCATGACCTACCAAGAGACCCAGTACTTC
TRBV4-1	few	TRBD1	TRBJ2-7	CASSRPVGTGESYEQYF	TGCGCCAGCAGCCGCCCAGTCGGGACAGGGGAGAGCTACGAGCAGTACTTC
TRBV28	once	TRBD1	TRBJ1-2	CASSLGGQGVGYTF	TGTGCCAGCAGTTTAGGGGGACAGGGGGTCGGCTACACCTTC
TRBV18	.	.	TRBJ1-1	CASSPNRGGENTEAFF	TGTGCCAGCTCACCCAATCGGGGGGGAGAGAACACTGAAGCTTTCTTT
TRBV6-5	.	TRBD1	TRBJ1-3	CASSTGGIGNTIYF	TGTGCCAGCAGTACAGGGGGAATTGGAAACACCATATATTTT
TRBV29-1	.	TRBD1	TRBJ1-1	CSARTGLNTEAFF	TGCAGCGCGCGGACAGGGCTGAACACTGAAGCTTTCTTT
TRBV5-1	.	TRBD2	TRBJ2-3	CASSLRGLATDTQYF	TGCGCCAGCAGCTTGAGGGGACTAGCGACAGATACGCAGTATTTT
TRBV6-5	.	.	TRBJ2-1	CASSYSGPSSYNEQFF	TGTGCCAGCAGTTACTCGGGCCCGAGCTCCTACAATGAGCAGTTCTTC
TRBV30	.	TRBD1	TRBJ1-5	CAWSSGGGQPQHF	TGTGCCTGGAGTTCAGGGGGTGGACAGCCCCAGCATTTT
TRBV3-1/TRBV3-2	.	TRBD1	TRBJ1-2	CASSRQGAGYTF	TGTGCCAGCAGCCGACAGGGCGCGGGCTACACCTTC
TRBV5-1	once	TRBD1	TRBJ2-5	CASSLDRLTGSLETQYF	TGCGCCAGCAGCTTGGACCGACTGACAGGGTCCCTGGAGACCCAGTACTTC
TRBV27	.	TRBD1	TRBJ2-3	CASSTWTGHTDTQYF	TGTGCCAGCAGTACTTGGACAGGGCACACAGATACGCAGTATTTT
TRBV6-2/TRBV6-3	.	TRBD2	TRBJ2-1	CASSYTTSAHNEQFF	TGTGCCAGCAGTTACACGACTAGCGCGCACAATGAGCAGTTCTTC
TRBV5-1	.	TRBD2	TRBJ2-1	CASGRTSSSEQFF	TGCGCCAGCGGCCGGACTAGTTCGAGTGAGCAGTTCTTC
TRBV5-1	.	TRBD2	TRBJ2-1	CASKQAGGVLDEQFF	TGCGCCAGCAAACAGGCGGGAGGGGTCTTGGATGAGCAGTTCTTC
TRBV28	once	TRBD2	TRBJ2-3	CASSTRLAGGTDTQYF	TGTGCCAGCAGTACGCGACTAGCGGGAGGAACAGATACGCAGTATTTT
TRBV4-1	.	.	TRBJ2-1	CASSQAVGSYNEQFF	TGCGCCAGCAGCCAGGCGGTTGGCTCCTACAATGAGCAGTTCTTC
TRBV5-1	.	TRBD2	TRBJ2-2	CASSFLAGGDTGELFF	TGCGCCAGCAGCTTCTTAGCGGGCGGGGACACCGGGGAGCTGTTTTTT
TRBV19	.	TRBD1	TRBJ2-7	CASSIKMIRVGDRHYEQYF	TGTGCCAGTAGTATCAAAATGATAAGGGTAGGGGACAGACACTACGAGCAGTACTTC
TRBV28	once	TRBD1	TRBJ1-6	CASSSGGRGSNNSPLHF	TGTGCCAGCAGTTCAGGTGGCAGGGGGAGTAATAATTCACCCCTCCACTTT
TRBV2	.	TRBD1	TRBJ1-1	CASRNRTGGTEAFF	TGTGCCAGCAGGAATAGAACAGGGGGCACTGAAGCTTTCTTT
TRBV6-6	once	.	TRBJ2-7	CASREAPSDVYEQYF	TGTGCCAGCCGGGAAGCCCCCTCGGACGTATACGAGCAGTACTTC
TRBV19	few	TRBD1	TRBJ1-1	CASSMDRRSTEAFF	TGTGCCAGTAGTATGGACAGGCGGAGCACTGAAGCTTTCTTT
TRBV19	.	TRBD1	TRBJ2-7	CASSSEDRENPYEQYF	TGTGCCAGTAGTTCAGAAGACAGGGAGAACCCCTACGAGCAGTACTTC
TRBV18	.	.	TRBJ2-2	CASSPQGNTGELFF	TGTGCCAGCTCACCCCAGGGAAACACCGGGGAGCTGTTTTTT
TRBV28	.	TRBD1	TRBJ2-5	CASSPTRDREETQYF	TGTGCCAGCAGTCCTACCCGGGACAGGGAGGAGACCCAGTACTTC
TRBV11-2	.	.	TRBJ2-2	CASSLRERLTGELFF	TGTGCCAGCAGCCTTCGTGAGAGACTCACCGGGGAGCTGTTTTTT
TRBV6-5	.	TRBD1	TRBJ1-1	CASSSGTVLEAFF	TGTGCCAGCAGTTCCGGGACAGTCCTTGAAGCTTTCTTT
TRBV7-9	.	.	TRBJ2-3	CASSEGAGVGTDTQYF	TGTGCCAGCAGCGAGGGAGCAGGGGTGGGCACAGATACGCAGTATTTT